This T cell receptor beta chain originates from a study of monozygotic twins with inflammatory bowel disease (dated by TCRdb to about 2019). Study-wide context: The complete study included 28 monozygotic twin pairs: 19 IBD-discordant Danish pairs and nine German pairs, of which four were IBD-concordant and five were IBD-discordant. Disease-associated traits were sought mainly through comparisons between IBD patients and their genetically identical healthy co-twins within discordant pairs. Each individual had, on average, about 151 000 unique TCRalpha sequences and 181 000 unique TCRbeta sequences available for analysis.

The method behind the library was 5' RACE. Each TCR library was prepared from about 4,000 ng of total RNA. For each sample, cDNA synthesis with SMARTScribe reverse transcriptase was split into eight separate reactions. During cDNA synthesis, unique molecular identifiers containing a 6-nucleotide sample barcode were introduced by template switching. Two nested PCRs of 16 and 9 cycles amplified the TCRalpha and TCRbeta cDNA, and bead purification followed each PCR. Before amplification, cDNA was treated with uracil DNA-glycosylase and purified using the QIAquick PCR purification kit. In the second PCR, Illumina TruSeq-compatible adapters and sample-specific barcodes were added. Library quality and concentration were assessed using TapeStation and Qubit, and approximately 5 ng of each library was pooled. Pooled libraries were sequenced on an Illumina HiSeq2500 single-index Rapid Run with 2 x 100 bp reads and custom sequencing primers. The published analysis was carried out like this. PCR and sequencing errors were corrected by UMI-based consensus assembly using MiGEC version 1.2.6. MiXCR version 2.1.1 handled V(D)J alignment, clonotype assembly and CDR3 extraction. To normalise gene usage, clonotype sharing and MAIT/NKT TCR abundance, the top 1000, 10 000 and 20 000 clonotypes in each sample were analysed. Diversity was computed as the inverse Simpson index with the vegan R package after downsampling to 27 000 UMIs. Paired Mann-Whitney U tests were applied to discordant twin pairs, with Benjamini-Hochberg correction for multiple testing. TCRdb reprocessed the reads; each CDR3 protein sequence makes one entry, and DNA is unavailable. These V and J calls rely on TCRdb rather than the paper's analysis. The sample table on file contains more than 100,000 distinct CDR3 sequences. The top ten clonotypes cover 1.9% of the sample.

From each donor, an approximately 2.5 ml peripheral blood sample was drawn into PAXgene tubes and stored at -80 degrees C. Without any T cell sorting, total RNA was extracted from whole blood using the PAXgene blood miRNA kit on an automated QIAcube. Peripheral blood from monozygotic twin pairs who were concordant or discordant for inflammatory bowel disease underwent deep TCRalpha and TCRbeta repertoire profiling using unique molecular barcoding. Smoking habits were recorded for all twin pairs, and each individual was classified as a current, former or never smoker. In the germline V gene, CDR1 corresponds to KGHDR and CDR2 to SFDVKD. The CDR3 runs 15 residues from the cysteine to the phenylalanine. DNA is not recorded here. Turning to this clonotype: No antigen is known for it.

Summary of the overall study and its limitations: The results gave no support for a single strong signal or clonotype linked to IBD. Compared with healthy twins, IBD patients had fewer clonotypes in common with other individuals, a difference most pronounced in patients showing signs of disease activity. Differing immunosuppressive treatments among patients may have added background noise and inter-individual variability to the repertoires. IBD patients had lower TCRbeta repertoire diversity, measured by the inverse Simpson index, than their healthy co-twins. The analysis was unable to tell apart different T cell subtypes. Repertoire similarity did not differ between concordant and discordant twins, possibly due to limited statistical power.

This clonotype was sampled from a human donor with ulcerative colitis or Crohn's disease, or a healthy co-twin of an affected twin (not recorded which). Sequencing input: blood. The chain was built from TRBV24-1 and TRBJ2-5; TCRdb selects TRBD1, and the lack of DNA leaves this call unchecked. The CDR3 protein: CATSDPRRGQETQYF.